This T cell receptor beta chain emerged from a study of T cells in Graves' hyperthyroidism and ophthalmopathy. Study results and limitations: Among thyroid clonotypes expanded above 0.001, most also appeared in blood.

Using RNA transcripts as the source, TCR beta CDR3 regions were amplified. TCR CDR3 regions were first amplified by RT-PCR with HTBI primers. TCRdb re-derived calls from the multiplex PCR reads in MiXCR, one entry per CDR3 protein. The repertoire holds hundreds of thousands of distinct CDR3 sequences, with around 14% as singletons. Any patient presenting with uncontrolled infection, other autoimmune disease, pregnancy or lactation was left out. PBMCs stemmed from 10 ml fresh peripheral blood. The count of this clonotype is one. No antigen is known for it. CDR1 is MDHEN and CDR2 is SYDVKM in the germline V gene. This CDR3 spans 16 amino acids. Trimming left V 7 bases short and J 0 bases short, with 16 bases between.

The genes are TRBV28 and TRBJ1-5, with a tentative D call TRBD1 (5 bases). The TCR was taken from a woman younger than 35 with Graves' hyperthyroidism. Input material: blood. The chain's CDR3 is CASTRQRSHSNQPQHF. DNA of the CDR3: TGTGCCAGCACCAGACAGCGCAGTCATAGCAATCAGCCCCAGCATTTT.